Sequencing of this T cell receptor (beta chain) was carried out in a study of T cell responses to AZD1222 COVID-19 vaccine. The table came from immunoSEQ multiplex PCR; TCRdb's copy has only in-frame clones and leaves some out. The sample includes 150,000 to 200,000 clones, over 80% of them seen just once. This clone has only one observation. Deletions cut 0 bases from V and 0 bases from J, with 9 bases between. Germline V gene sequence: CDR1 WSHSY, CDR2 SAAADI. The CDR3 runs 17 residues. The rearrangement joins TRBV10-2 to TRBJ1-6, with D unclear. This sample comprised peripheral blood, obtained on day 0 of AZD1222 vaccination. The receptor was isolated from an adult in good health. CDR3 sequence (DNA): TGCGCCAGCAGTGAGTCAGGAGCGATCTCCTATAATTCACCCCTCCACTTT. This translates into CASSESGAISYNSPLHF.